These T cell receptor delta chains were read from a single sample in a study of Vδ1+ human thymocytes. TCRdb re-processed the multiplex PCR reads via CATT. The sample shows 54,000 or so delta-chain clones, 15% to 20% of them seen only once. The specimen sequenced was Vdelta1+ gamma-delta thymocytes from the thymus. All receptors derive from a boy in the first two years of life who had congenital heart surgery. Both conserved end residues are trimmed from each CDR3. The order of the fields is J gene, CDR3 length, V gene, D gene, CDR3 protein. A D gene is named only where the DNA matches it firmly.

>TRDJ1|25|TRDV1|TRDD3
ALGELTVSECNVPESVGDTITGKLI
>TRDJ1|20|TRDV1|TRDD3
ALGELGILLLTGGYGTDKLI
>TRDJ2|17|TRDV1|NA
ALGAHGPYWAALTAQLF
>TRDJ1|17|TRDV1|TRDD3
ALGESGNMGYSYTDKLI
>TRDJ1|15|TRDV1|TRDD3
ALVMPGGSFVPDKLI
>TRDJ1|17|TRDV1|TRDD3
ALGEIGDWGTPYTDKLI
>TRDJ1|15|TRDV1|TRDD3
ALGEGLGGIYTDKLI
>TRDJ1|19|TRDV1|TRDD3
ALGPRPSELGDTPYTDKLI
>TRDJ1|16|TRDV1|TRDD3
ALGTKLGDRISADKLI
>TRDJ1|19|TRDV1|TRDD3
ALGAPPFLSLGDVVSYKLI
>TRDJ1|21|TRDV1|NA
ALGPWPSYTIPLLGGNTDKLI
>TRDJ1|17|TRDV1|TRDD3
ALGELPLSYWGIRSRLI
>TRDJ2|16|TRDV1|NA
ALGDPLPPLALTAQLF
>TRDJ1|17|TRDV1|TRDD3
ALPTNYWGRKRYTDKLI
>TRDJ1|20|TRDV1|NA
ALGELLSYSHGLGVHTDKLI
>TRDJ1|16|TRDV1|NA
ALGELIVPLGVRTRLI
>TRDJ1|13|TRDV1|NA
ALGGGGEYTDKLI
>TRDJ1|19|TRDV1|TRDD3
ALGEGVCRGDPPPYTDKLI
>TRDJ1|12|TRDV1|NA
ALGHSQYTDKLI
>TRDJ1|17|TRDV1|NA
ALGDLQGTIPLYTDKLI
>TRDJ1|22|TRDV1|TRDD3
ALGELLLPVLGDPVSVGADKLI
>TRDJ1|15|TRDV1|TRDD3
ALGHPWGYHPTDKLI
>TRDJ1|18|TRDV1|NA
ALGEPPRRRGSRVTDKLI
>TRDJ1|18|TRDV1|NA
ALGELVDVGSCSIDDKLI
>TRDJ1|16|TRDV1|NA
ALGERRSTLAYFGKLI
>TRDJ1|14|TRDV1|TRDD3
ALISWGMVNTDKLI
>TRDJ1|22|TRDV1|TRDD3
ALAPCLRGTTGGYGGEYTDKLI
>TRDJ1|11|TRDV1|NA
ALGKRLTGQLI
>TRDJ1|18|TRDV1|NA
ALGPRGVLALGRTTDKLI
>TRDJ1|14|TRDV1|NA
ALGEKVGAGRIKLI
>TRDJ1|17|TRDV1|TRDD3
ALLKRTYDWGMGVSKLI
>TRDJ1|17|TRDV1|TRDD3
ALALLWGTYTGYTDKLI
>TRDJ1|18|TRDV1|NA
ALGEIPSYVGGGSADKLI
>TRDJ1|17|TRDV1|TRDD3
ALGESKAWGMPYTDKII
>TRDJ1|18|TRDV1|NA
ALGELVGVLGYKYTDKLI
>TRDJ1|17|TRDV1|TRDD3
ALGELPPTGGYGTDKLI
>TRDJ1|17|TRDV1|NA
ALGELPPLLRGGIGKLI
>TRDJ1|15|TRDV1|NA
ALGEHPYWEYTDKLI
>TRDJ1|20|TRDV1|TRDD3
ALGEHSRLQVLGDNATDKLI
>TRDJ1|16|TRDV1|TRDD3
ALGSLWGYPHAADKLI
>TRDJ1|19|TRDV1|NA
ALGETMPSYRGLGEASKLI
>TRDJ1|18|TRDV1|TRDD3
ALVPSPYWGITPYTDKLI
>TRDJ1|25|TRDV1|TRDD3
ALGEPLWFHWGIRVGGSRRYTDKLI
>TRDJ1|19|TRDV1|TRDD3
ALGEPSSRTGGQPYTDKLI
>TRDJ1|14|TRDV1|TRDD3
ALGPIRYWGIGRLI
>TRDJ1|17|TRDV1|TRDD3
ALGEWTGGYLCSTDKLI
>TRDJ1|15|TRDV1|NA
ALGEELSTCYTDKLI
>TRDJ1|21|TRDV1|TRDD3
ALGELPRPPFYWGIPYTDKLI